The rows below give T cell receptor beta chains drawn from one sample of a study of blood T cell repertoires in COVID-19. Assay: immunoSEQ multiplex PCR; the TCRdb copy retains only in-frame clones and omits some. The sample includes some 110,000 clones, approximately 82% of them seen just once. Sequencing was performed on peripheral blood. The receptors come from a man aged 25 to 40 with acute or convalescent COVID-19. Both conserved end residues are part of each CDR3. A D gene is named only where the DNA matches it firmly. Clone size is given for some rows only: seen once, a few or many times, or a class if the clone is expanded.

J gene | CDR3 length | V gene | D gene | clone size | CDR3 DNA | CDR3 protein
TRBJ2-3 | 15 | TRBV19 | - | - | TGTGCCAGTAGTATAATGGCGGGGGCAACAGATACGCAGTATTTT | CASSIMAGATDTQYF
TRBJ2-7 | 15 | TRBV3-1/TRBV3-2 | - | - | TGTGCCAGCAGCCAAGAAGCCACCCGGTTCTACGAGCAGTACTTC | CASSQEATRFYEQYF
TRBJ2-1 | 14 | TRBV9 | TRBD2 | - | TGTGCCAGCAGCGACGGGACTAGCCCCAATGAGCAGTTCTTC | CASSDGTSPNEQFF
TRBJ2-5 | 15 | TRBV18 | - | - | TGTGCCAGCTCACCAAACGAAGCGGGCCAAGAGACCCAGTACTTC | CASSPNEAGQETQYF
TRBJ1-4 | 14 | TRBV30 | - | - | TGTGCCTGGAGTATAGGGGTTGGGACAGAAAAACTGTTTTTT | CAWSIGVGTEKLFF
TRBJ2-2 | 13 | TRBV30 | TRBD1 | - | TGTGCCTGGAGTGTGACAGGGGCCGGGGAGCTGTTTTTT | CAWSVTGAGELFF
TRBJ2-7 | 14 | TRBV20-1 | TRBD2 | once | TGCAGTGCTAGTCAGGCGGGAGACCCCTACGAGCAGTACTTC | CSASQAGDPYEQYF
TRBJ2-1 | 12 | TRBV11-2 | - | once | TGTGCCAGCAGCCCCAGGCGCGTAGAGCAGTTCTTC | CASSPRRVEQFF
TRBJ1-1 | 13 | TRBV4-1 | - | - | TGCGCCAGCAGCGTGGGACCGCTGCGGGGAGCTTTCTTT | CASSVGPLRGAFF
TRBJ2-5 | 13 | TRBV18 | - | - | TGTGCCAGCTCCCAGGAAAACCAAGAGACCCAGTACTTC | CASSQENQETQYF
TRBJ1-1 | 14 | TRBV7-2 | TRBD1 | few | TGTGCCAGCAGTTACAGGGGGCTAACGAATGGGGCTTTCTTT | CASSYRGLTNGAFF
TRBJ1-5 | 14 | TRBV5-5 | - | - | TGTGCCAGCAGCTCCAGGGATAGCAATCAGCCCCAGCATTTT | CASSSRDSNQPQHF
TRBJ1-1 | 12 | TRBV6-5 | - | - | TGTGCCAGCAGTTACAGAGGGCTTGAAGCTTTCTTT | CASSYRGLEAFF
TRBJ1-5 | 15 | TRBV19 | TRBD1 | - | TGTGCCAGTCTAAGAGGGGGCGCGGGCAATCAGCCCCAGCATTTT | CASLRGGAGNQPQHF
TRBJ2-3 | 14 | TRBV6-5 | TRBD2 | - | TGTGCCAGTACAAAAGCGGGGGGAACAGATACGCAGTATTTT | CASTKAGGTDTQYF
TRBJ2-1 | 13 | TRBV3-1/TRBV3-2 | - | - | TGTGCCAGCAGCCAAGTAATAGTCAATGAGCAGTTCTTC | CASSQVIVNEQFF
TRBJ2-1 | 14 | TRBV11-2 | TRBD2 | - | TGTGCCAGCAGCTCACTGGGGGGGGATTATGAGCAGTTCTTC | CASSSLGGDYEQFF
TRBJ2-1 | 12 | TRBV18 | - | - | TGTGCCAGCTCACCACTAGTAAATGAGCAGTTCTTC | CASSPLVNEQFF
TRBJ2-2 | 16 | TRBV5-4 | - | - | TGTGCCAGCAGCTTGACCCCGCAGGGTGGAACCGGGGAGCTGTTTTTT | CASSLTPQGGTGELFF
TRBJ2-1 | 13 | TRBV9 | - | - | TGTGCCAGCAGCCCCCGGGACTACAATGAGCAGTTCTTC | CASSPRDYNEQFF
TRBJ1-5 | 20 | TRBV24-1 | TRBD1 | - | TGTGCCACCAGTGATTTGGAGCCGGGACAGGGAGAGATGGGCAATCAGCCCCAGCATTTT | CATSDLEPGQGEMGNQPQHF
TRBJ2-1 | 13 | TRBV29-1 | - | - | TGCAGCGTTGAAGACGCCATACATCCTGAGCAGTTCTTC | CSVEDAIHPEQFF
TRBJ2-3 | 14 | TRBV30 | TRBD2 | - | TGTGCCTGGAGTATAGCGGGGGGGCCAGATACGCAGTATTTT | CAWSIAGGPDTQYF
TRBJ2-3 | 17 | TRBV6-1 | TRBD2 | - | TGTGCCAGCAGTGAAGCTCTAGCGGGGGCCGGCACAGATACGCAGTATTTT | CASSEALAGAGTDTQYF
TRBJ1-2 | 12 | TRBV6-5 | - | few | TGTGCCAGCGGCCCGGACGCGGGGGGCTACACCTTC | CASGPDAGGYTF
TRBJ1-1 | 13 | TRBV30 | - | - | TGTGCCTGGAGTAAGGGGCCGAACACTGAAGCTTTCTTT | CAWSKGPNTEAFF
TRBJ1-3 | 15 | TRBV6-5 | - | - | TGTGCCAGCAGTTACCTCGCAGTCTCTGGAAACACCATATATTTT | CASSYLAVSGNTIYF
TRBJ2-2 | 20 | TRBV5-4 | TRBD1 | - | TGTGCCAGCAGCAAGCCTTGGACAGGACGAGGGACGGGGAACACCGGGGAGCTGTTTTTT | CASSKPWTGRGTGNTGELFF
TRBJ2-1 | 18 | TRBV5-1 | TRBD2 | few | TGCGCCAGCAGATGGGGACTAGCGGGGGACAAATCCTACAATGAGCAGTTCTTC | CASRWGLAGDKSYNEQFF
TRBJ1-2 | 15 | TRBV2 | TRBD1 | - | TGTGCCAGCAGGGACAGGGTTTCCGGGGACTATGGCTACACCTTC | CASRDRVSGDYGYTF
TRBJ2-3 | 16 | TRBV7-9 | - | - | TGTGCCAGCAGCCCTCAGAGAGGAGGGGCGATAGATACGCAGTATTTT | CASSPQRGGAIDTQYF
TRBJ1-2 | 17 | TRBV4-2 | - | - | TGTGCCAGCAGCCAAGATCTATCGGCCAGGGGCCCTGGAGGCTACACCTTC | CASSQDLSARGPGGYTF
TRBJ1-3 | 17 | TRBV5-1 | - | - | TGCGCCAGCAGCTTGTATCGGGTCGGCCACTCTGGAAACACCATATATTTT | CASSLYRVGHSGNTIYF
TRBJ2-2 | 14 | TRBV6-1 | - | - | TGTGCCAGCAGTGAATTCGTCTACACCGGGGAGCTGTTTTTT | CASSEFVYTGELFF
TRBJ2-4 | 14 | TRBV4-1 | - | - | TGCGCCAGCAGCCAACAGGGGGGTCGAGACATTCAGTACTTC | CASSQQGGRDIQYF
TRBJ2-5 | 17 | TRBV5-5 | - | - | TGTGCCAGCAGCTCAATCTACGGGAGCACGAGAGGAGAGACCCAGTACTTC | CASSSIYGSTRGETQYF
TRBJ2-7 | 17 | TRBV19 | - | - | TGTGCCAGTAGTATCTCAGCGGGGAGGGGGATTACCTACGAGCAGTACTTC | CASSISAGRGITYEQYF
TRBJ1-1 | 13 | TRBV19 | - | - | TGTGCCAGTAGCCGTCGGGAGTGGGCTGAAGCTTTCTTT | CASSRREWAEAFF
TRBJ2-7 | 16 | TRBV4-1 | TRBD1 | many | TGCGCCAGCAGCCAAACTCCGGGACAGGGTCTGTACGAGCAGTACTTC | CASSQTPGQGLYEQYF
TRBJ2-3 | 9 | TRBV7-9 | TRBD2 | - | TGTGCCGCGGGGGGGGCGCAGTATTTT | CAAGGAQYF
TRBJ2-1 | 14 | TRBV6-1 | - | - | TGTGCCAGCAGTGAAGCACTATTAATCGATGAGCAGTTCTTC | CASSEALLIDEQFF
TRBJ1-2 | 14 | TRBV6-5 | TRBD1 | - | TGTGCCAGCAGCCAATCAGGACAGGGAGATGGCTACACCTTC | CASSQSGQGDGYTF
TRBJ1-5 | 14 | TRBV19 | - | - | TGTGCCAGTACCCCAAGGACAGAGGATCAGCCCCAGCATTTT | CASTPRTEDQPQHF
TRBJ1-2 | 16 | TRBV19 | TRBD1 | - | TGTGCCAGTAATACCGCGCCGGGACAGTCTAACTATGGCTACACCTTC | CASNTAPGQSNYGYTF
TRBJ1-3 | 16 | TRBV10-2 | - | - | TGCGCCAGCAACGAGATGGGGGCGTCCGCTGGAAACACCATATATTTT | CASNEMGASAGNTIYF
TRBJ2-7 | 12 | TRBV11-2 | - | - | TGTGCCAGCAGCAGTACAGGGTTCGAGCAGTACTTC | CASSSTGFEQYF
TRBJ1-1 | 15 | TRBV6-1 | - | - | TGTGCCAGCAGTGAAATACGACAGATGAACACTGAAGCTTTCTTT | CASSEIRQMNTEAFF
TRBJ2-1 | 16 | TRBV7-6 | - | - | TGTGCCAGCAGCTTAATCCATAGCAGCTCCTACAATGAGCAGTTCTTC | CASSLIHSSSYNEQFF
TRBJ1-1 | 13 | TRBV30 | - | few | TGTGCCTGGAGTGTGTATAAGAACACTGAAGCTTTCTTT | CAWSVYKNTEAFF
TRBJ2-1 | 15 | TRBV7-3 | - | once | TGTGCCAGCAGCTCGGACACCCCTCCATACAATGAGCAGTTCTTC | CASSSDTPPYNEQFF
TRBJ2-5 | 15 | TRBV19 | - | - | TGTGCCAGTAGTATAGCAGGACAGCCACTAGAGACCCAGTACTTC | CASSIAGQPLETQYF
TRBJ1-4 | 17 | TRBV15 | - | - | TGTGCCACCAGCAGAGATCTCGGACAAGCCATTCATGAAAAACTGTTTTTT | CATSRDLGQAIHEKLFF
TRBJ1-5 | 15 | TRBV10-3 | TRBD1 | - | TGTGCCATCAGCCAGGGGGCCGATAGCAATCAGCCCCAGCATTTT | CAISQGADSNQPQHF
TRBJ2-5 | 14 | TRBV9 | TRBD2 | - | TGTGCCAGCAGCTATGGACTAGCCTTAGAGACCCAGTACTTC | CASSYGLALETQYF
TRBJ2-5 | 15 | TRBV7-6 | TRBD2 | - | TGTGCCAGCAGCACCGGACTAGCGGGGGGCTACGCCCAGTACTTC | CASSTGLAGGYAQYF
TRBJ1-1 | 15 | TRBV9 | TRBD1 | few | TGTGCCAGCAGCGTTACAGGGGGAGAGAGCACTGAAGCTTTCTTT | CASSVTGGESTEAFF
TRBJ2-5 | 11 | TRBV29-1 | - | - | TGCAGCGTTGAGGAGTTCAGGGCCCAGTACTTC | CSVEEFRAQYF
TRBJ2-3 | 19 | TRBV18 | TRBD2 | - | TGTGCCAGCTCACCCCTAGCGGCGACCTCGATAACTAGCACAGATACGCAGTATTTT | CASSPLAATSITSTDTQYF
TRBJ1-4 | 15 | TRBV2 | TRBD1 | - | TGTGCCAGCAGTGAACAAAGGACAGGGATCGAAAAACTGTTTTTT | CASSEQRTGIEKLFF